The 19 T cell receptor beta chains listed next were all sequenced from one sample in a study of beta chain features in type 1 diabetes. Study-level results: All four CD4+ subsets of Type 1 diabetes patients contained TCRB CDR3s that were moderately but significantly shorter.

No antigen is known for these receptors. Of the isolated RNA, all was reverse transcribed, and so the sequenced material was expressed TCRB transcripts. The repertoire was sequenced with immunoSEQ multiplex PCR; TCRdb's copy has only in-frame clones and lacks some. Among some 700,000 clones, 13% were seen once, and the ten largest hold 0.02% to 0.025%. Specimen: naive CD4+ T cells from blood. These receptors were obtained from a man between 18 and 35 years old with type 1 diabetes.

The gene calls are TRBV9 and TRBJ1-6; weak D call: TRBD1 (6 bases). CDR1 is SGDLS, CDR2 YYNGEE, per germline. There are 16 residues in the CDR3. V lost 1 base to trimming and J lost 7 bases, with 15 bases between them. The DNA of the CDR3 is TGTGCCAGCAGCGTAACCGCTAGGGGGTTCAATTCACCCCTCCACTTT. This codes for CASSVTARGFNSPLHF.

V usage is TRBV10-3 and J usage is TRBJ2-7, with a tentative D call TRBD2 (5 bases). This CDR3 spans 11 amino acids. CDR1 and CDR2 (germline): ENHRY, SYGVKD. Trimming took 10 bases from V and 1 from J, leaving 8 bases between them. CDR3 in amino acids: CATSGSYEQYF. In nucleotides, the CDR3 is TGTGCCACCTCGGGGTCCTACGAGCAGTACTTC.

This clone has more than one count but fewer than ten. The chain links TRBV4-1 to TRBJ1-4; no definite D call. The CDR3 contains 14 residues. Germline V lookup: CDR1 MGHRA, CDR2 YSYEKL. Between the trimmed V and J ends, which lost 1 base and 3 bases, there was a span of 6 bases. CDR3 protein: CASSQAGANEKLFF. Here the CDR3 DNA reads TGCGCCAGCAGCCAAGCGGGAGCTAATGAAAAACTGTTTTTT.

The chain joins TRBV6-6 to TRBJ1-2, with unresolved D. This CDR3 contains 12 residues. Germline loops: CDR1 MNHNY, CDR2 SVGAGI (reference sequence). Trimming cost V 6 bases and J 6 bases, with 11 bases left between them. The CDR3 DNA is TGTGCCAGCAGGCCACAGAGGAATGGCTACACCTTC. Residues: CASRPQRNGYTF.

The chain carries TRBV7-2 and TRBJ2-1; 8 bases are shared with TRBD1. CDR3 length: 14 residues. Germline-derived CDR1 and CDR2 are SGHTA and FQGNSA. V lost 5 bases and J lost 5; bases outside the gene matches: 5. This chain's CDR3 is CASSRGQGNNEQFF. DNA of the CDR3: TGTGCCAGCAGCCGCGGACAGGGCAACAATGAGCAGTTCTTC. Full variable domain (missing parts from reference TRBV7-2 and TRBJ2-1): GAGVSQSPSNKVTEKGKDVELRCDPISGHTALYWYRQSLGQGLEFLIYFQGNSAPDKSGLPSDRFSAERTGGSVSTLTIQRTQQEDSAVYLCASSRGQGNNEQFFGPGTRLTVL.

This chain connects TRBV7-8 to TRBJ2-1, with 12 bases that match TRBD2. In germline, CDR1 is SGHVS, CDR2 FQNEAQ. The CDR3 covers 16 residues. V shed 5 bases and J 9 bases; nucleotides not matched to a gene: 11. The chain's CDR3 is CASSAELAGGRGEQFF. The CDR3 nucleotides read TGTGCCAGCAGCGCCGAACTAGCGGGGGGCCGAGGTGAGCAGTTCTTC.

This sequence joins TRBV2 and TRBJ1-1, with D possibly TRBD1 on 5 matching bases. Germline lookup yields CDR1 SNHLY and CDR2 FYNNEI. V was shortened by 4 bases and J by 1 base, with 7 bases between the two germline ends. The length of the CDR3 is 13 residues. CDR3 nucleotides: TGTGCCAGCAGTGGACAGTGGAACACTGAAGCTTTCTTT. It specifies CASSGQWNTEAFF.

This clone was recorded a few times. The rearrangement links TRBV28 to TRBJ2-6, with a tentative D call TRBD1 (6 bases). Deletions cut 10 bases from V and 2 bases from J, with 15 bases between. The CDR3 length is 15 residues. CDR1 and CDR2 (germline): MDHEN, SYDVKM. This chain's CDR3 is CATQLGAAGANVLTF. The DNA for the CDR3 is TGTGCCACCCAACTGGGGGCGGCTGGGGCCAACGTCCTGACTTTC.

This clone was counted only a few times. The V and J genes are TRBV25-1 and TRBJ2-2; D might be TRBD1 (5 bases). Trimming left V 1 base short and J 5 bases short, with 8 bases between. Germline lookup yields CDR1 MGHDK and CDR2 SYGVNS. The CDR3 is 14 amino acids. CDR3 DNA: TGTGCCAGCAGTGAATGGGGCCAAACCGGGGAGCTGTTTTTT. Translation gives CASSEWGQTGELFF.

This CDR3 is CASSPSGTAETQYF. The CDR3 DNA follows: TGTGCCAGCAGCCCAAGCGGAACCGCGGAGACCCAGTACTTC. This rearrangement joins TRBV14 to TRBJ2-5; a possible D gene is TRBD2 (5 bases). CDR3 length: 14 amino acids. Germline CDR1 reads SGHDN; CDR2 reads FVKESK. Trimming took off 4 bases at V and 5 bases at J, with 14 bases between the two ends.

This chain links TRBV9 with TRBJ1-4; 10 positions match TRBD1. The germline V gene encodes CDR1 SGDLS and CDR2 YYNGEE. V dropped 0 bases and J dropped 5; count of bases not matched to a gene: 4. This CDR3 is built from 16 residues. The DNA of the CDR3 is TGTGCCAGCAGCGTAGGTGGGACAGGGGCAAATGAAAAACTGTTTTTT. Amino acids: CASSVGGTGANEKLFF.

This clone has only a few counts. CDR3 sequence (DNA): TGTGCCAGCAGTGGCCAGAGACAGGGGAGTACGCAGTATTTT. Protein sequence: CASSGQRQGSTQYF. The J gene is TRBJ2-3, the V gene TRBV25-1; 8 nucleotides match TRBD1. Germline V CDR1 and CDR2: MGHDK, SYGVNS. The CDR3 spans 14 residues. Germline trimming cut 4 bases from V and 8 bases from J; bases unmatched to any gene: 8.

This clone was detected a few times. The chain's CDR3 is CASSPRTDQETQYF. CDR3 bases: TGTGCCAGTAGTCCCCGGACCGACCAAGAGACCCAGTACTTC. The chain carries TRBV19 and TRBJ2-5; D remains unclear. Trimming took 5 bases from V and 0 from J, leaving 10 bases between them. The CDR3 loop spans 14 amino acids. The germline V gene encodes CDR1 LNHDA and CDR2 SQIVND (reference sequence).

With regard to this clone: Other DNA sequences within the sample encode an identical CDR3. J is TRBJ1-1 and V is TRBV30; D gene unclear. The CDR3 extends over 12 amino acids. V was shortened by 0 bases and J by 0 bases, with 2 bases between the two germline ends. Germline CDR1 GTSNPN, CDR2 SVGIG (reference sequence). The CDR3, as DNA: TGTGCCTGGAGTGTGGTGAACACTGAAGCTTTCTTT. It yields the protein CAWSVVNTEAFF.

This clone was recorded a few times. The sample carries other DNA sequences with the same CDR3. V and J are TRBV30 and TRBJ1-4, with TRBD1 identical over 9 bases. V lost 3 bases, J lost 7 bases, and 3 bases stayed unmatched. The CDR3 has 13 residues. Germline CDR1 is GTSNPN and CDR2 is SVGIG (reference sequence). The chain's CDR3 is CAWSGTGSEKLFF. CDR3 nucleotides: TGTGCCTGGAGCGGGACAGGGTCTGAAAAACTGTTTTTT.

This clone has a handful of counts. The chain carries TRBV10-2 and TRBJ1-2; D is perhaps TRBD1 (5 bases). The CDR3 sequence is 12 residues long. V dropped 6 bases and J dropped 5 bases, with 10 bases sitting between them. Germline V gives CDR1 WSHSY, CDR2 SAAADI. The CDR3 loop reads CASSPDRYGYTF. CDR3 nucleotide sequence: TGCGCCAGCAGCCCAGACAGATATGGCTACACCTTC.

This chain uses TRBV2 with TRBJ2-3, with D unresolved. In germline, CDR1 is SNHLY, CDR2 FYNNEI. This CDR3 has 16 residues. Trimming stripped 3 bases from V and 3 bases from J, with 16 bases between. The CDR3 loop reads CASSDLPLVWTDTQYF. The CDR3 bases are TGTGCCAGCAGTGATTTGCCGTTAGTATGGACAGATACGCAGTATTTT.

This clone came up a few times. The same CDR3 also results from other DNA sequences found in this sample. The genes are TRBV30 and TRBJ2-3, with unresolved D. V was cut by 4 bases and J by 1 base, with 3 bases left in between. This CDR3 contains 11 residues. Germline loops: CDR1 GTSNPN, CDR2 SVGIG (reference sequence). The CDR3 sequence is CAWTGTDTQYF. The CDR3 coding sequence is TGTGCCTGGACTGGCACAGATACGCAGTATTTT. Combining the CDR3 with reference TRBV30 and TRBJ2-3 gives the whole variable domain SQTIHQWPATLVQPVGSPLSLECTVEGTSNPNLYWYRQAAGRGLQLLFYSVGIGQISSEVPQNLSASRPQDRQFILSSKKLLLSDSGFYLCAWTGTDTQYFGPGTRLTVL.

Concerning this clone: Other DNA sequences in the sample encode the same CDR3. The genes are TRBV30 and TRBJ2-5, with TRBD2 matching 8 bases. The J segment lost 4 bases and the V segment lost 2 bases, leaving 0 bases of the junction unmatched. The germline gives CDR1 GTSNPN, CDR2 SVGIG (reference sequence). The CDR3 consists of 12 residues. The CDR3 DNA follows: TGTGCCTGGAGTCGGGGGGGAGAGACCCAGTACTTC. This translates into CAWSRGGETQYF.